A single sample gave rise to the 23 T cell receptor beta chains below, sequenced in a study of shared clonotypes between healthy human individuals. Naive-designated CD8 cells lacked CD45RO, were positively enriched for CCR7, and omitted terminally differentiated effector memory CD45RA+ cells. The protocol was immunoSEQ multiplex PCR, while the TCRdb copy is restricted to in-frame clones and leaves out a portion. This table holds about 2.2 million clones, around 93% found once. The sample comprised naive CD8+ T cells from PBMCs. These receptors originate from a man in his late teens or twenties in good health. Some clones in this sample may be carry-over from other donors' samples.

CDR3 DNA: TGCGCCAGCAGCCTTCAGCCGGGGCTAGCCCACAATGAGCAGTTCTTC. It codes for CASSLQPGLAHNEQFF. The rearrangement joins TRBV4-1 to TRBJ2-1, with D perhaps TRBD1 or TRBD2 (5 bases each). There are 16 residues in the CDR3. The V gene's germline CDR1 is MGHRA and CDR2 YSYEKL. The ends were cut back, 4 bases at V and 5 bases at J, with 18 bases in the middle.

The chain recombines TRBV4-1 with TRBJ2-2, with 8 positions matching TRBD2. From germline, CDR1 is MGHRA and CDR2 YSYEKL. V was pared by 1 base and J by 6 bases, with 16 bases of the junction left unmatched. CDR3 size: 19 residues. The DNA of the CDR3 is TGCGCCAGCAGCCAAGCGATCGGACTAGCAAAGGAAGGGGCCGGGGAGCTGTTTTTT. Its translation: CASSQAIGLAKEGAGELFF.

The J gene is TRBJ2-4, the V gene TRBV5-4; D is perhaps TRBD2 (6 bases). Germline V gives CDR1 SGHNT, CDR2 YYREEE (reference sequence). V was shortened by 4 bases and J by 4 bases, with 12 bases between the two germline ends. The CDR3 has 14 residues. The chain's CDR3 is CASSVGLPKNIQYF. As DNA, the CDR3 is TGTGCCAGCAGCGTAGGACTACCTAAAAACATTCAGTACTTC.

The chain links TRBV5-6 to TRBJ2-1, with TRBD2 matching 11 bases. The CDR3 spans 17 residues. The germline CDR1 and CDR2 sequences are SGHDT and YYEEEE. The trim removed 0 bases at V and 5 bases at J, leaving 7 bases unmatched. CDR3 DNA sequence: TGTGCCAGCAGCTTGGAAGCGGGACTAGCGGAAAACAATGAGCAGTTCTTC. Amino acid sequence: CASSLEAGLAENNEQFF.

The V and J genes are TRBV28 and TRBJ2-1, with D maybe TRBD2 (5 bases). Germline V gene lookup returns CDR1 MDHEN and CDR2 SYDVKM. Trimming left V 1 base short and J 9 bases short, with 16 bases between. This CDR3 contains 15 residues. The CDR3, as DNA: TGTGCCAGCAGTTTATTGGGCGGACGGGAAGGTGAGCAGTTCTTC. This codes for CASSLLGGREGEQFF.

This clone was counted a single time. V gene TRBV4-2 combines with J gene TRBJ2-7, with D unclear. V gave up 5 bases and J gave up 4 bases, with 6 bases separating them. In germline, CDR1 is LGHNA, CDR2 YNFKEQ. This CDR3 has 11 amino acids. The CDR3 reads CASSGPYEQYF. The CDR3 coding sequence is TGTGCCAGCAGCGGGCCTTACGAGCAGTACTTC.

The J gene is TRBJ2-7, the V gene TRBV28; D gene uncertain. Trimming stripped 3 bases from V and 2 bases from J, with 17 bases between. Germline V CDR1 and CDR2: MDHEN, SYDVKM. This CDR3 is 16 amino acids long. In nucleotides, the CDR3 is TGTGCCAGCAGTTTCTCCCCGACTGCCCTTGCCTACGAGCAGTACTTC. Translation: CASSFSPTALAYEQYF.

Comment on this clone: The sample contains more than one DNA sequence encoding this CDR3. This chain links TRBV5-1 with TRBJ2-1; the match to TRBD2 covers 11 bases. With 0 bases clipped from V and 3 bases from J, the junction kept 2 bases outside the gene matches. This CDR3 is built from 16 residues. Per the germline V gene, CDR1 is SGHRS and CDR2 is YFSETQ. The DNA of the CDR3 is TGCGCCAGCAGCTTGGGACTAGCGGGACTCTACAATGAGCAGTTCTTC. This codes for CASSLGLAGLYNEQFF.

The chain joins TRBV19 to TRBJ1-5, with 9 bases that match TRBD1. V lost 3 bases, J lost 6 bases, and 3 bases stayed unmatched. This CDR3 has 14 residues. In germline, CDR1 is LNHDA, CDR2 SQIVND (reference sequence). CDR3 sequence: CASSMDRGGQPQHF. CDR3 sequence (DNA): TGTGCCAGTAGTATGGACAGGGGCGGTCAGCCCCAGCATTTT. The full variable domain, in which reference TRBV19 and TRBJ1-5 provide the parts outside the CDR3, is DGGITQSPKYLFRKEGQNVTLSCEQNLNHDAMYWYRQDPGQGLRLIYYSQIVNDFQKGDIAEGYSVSREKKESFPLTVTSAQKNPTAFYLCASSMDRGGQPQHFGDGTRLSIL.

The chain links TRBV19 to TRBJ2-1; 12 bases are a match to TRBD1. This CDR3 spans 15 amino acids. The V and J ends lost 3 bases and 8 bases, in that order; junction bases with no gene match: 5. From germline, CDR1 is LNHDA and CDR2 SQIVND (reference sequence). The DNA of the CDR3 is TGTGCCAGTAGTATGATGGGACAGGGGGCCGATGAGCAGTTCTTC. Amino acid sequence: CASSMMGQGADEQFF. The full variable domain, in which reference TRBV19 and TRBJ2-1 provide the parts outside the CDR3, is DGGITQSPKYLFRKEGQNVTLSCEQNLNHDAMYWYRQDPGQGLRLIYYSQIVNDFQKGDIAEGYSVSREKKESFPLTVTSAQKNPTAFYLCASSMMGQGADEQFFGPGTRLTVL.

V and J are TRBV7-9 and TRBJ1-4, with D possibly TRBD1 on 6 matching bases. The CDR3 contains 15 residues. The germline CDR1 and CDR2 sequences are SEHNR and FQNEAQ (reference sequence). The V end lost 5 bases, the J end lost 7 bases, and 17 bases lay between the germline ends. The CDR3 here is CASSPAGQGREKLFF. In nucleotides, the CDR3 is TGTGCCAGCAGCCCCGCCGGGCAGGGGCGTGAAAAACTGTTTTTT.

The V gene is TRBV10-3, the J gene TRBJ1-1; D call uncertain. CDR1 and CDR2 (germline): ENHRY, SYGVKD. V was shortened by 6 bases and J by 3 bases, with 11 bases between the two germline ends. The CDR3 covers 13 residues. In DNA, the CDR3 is TGTGCCATCAGAAAGGGCCTCGACACTGAAGCTTTCTTT. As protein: CAIRKGLDTEAFF.

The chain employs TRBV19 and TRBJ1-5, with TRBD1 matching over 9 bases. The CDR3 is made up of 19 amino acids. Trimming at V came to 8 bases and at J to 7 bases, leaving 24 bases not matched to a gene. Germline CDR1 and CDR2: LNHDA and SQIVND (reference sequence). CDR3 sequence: CASLPNRGQGAWSTQPQHF. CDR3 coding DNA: TGTGCCAGTCTCCCCAACCGGGGACAGGGAGCATGGAGCACCCAGCCCCAGCATTTT.

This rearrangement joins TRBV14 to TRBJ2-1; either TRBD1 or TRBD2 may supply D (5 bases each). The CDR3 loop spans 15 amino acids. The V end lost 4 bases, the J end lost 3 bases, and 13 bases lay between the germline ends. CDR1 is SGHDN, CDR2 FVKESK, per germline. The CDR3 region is CASSLRGPVYNEQFF. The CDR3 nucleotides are TGTGCCAGCAGCCTCCGGGGCCCTGTCTACAATGAGCAGTTCTTC.

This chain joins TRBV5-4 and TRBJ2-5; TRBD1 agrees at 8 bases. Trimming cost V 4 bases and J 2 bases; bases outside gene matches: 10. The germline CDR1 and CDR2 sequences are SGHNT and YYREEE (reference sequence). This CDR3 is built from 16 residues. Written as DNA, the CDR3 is TGTGCCAGCAGCCCGACAGGGGCCCCCCCACAAGAGACCCAGTACTTC. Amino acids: CASSPTGAPPQETQYF.

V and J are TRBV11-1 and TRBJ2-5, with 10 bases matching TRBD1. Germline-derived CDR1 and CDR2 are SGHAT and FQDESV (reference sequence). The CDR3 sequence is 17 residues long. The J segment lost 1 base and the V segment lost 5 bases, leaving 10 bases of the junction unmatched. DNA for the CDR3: TGTGCCAGCAGCCCCCCGGGACAGGGGACCTTCCAAGAGACCCAGTACTTC. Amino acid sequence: CASSPPGQGTFQETQYF.

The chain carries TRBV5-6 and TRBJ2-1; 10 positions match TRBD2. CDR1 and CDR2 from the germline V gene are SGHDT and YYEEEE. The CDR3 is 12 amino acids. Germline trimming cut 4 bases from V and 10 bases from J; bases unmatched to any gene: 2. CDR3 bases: TGTGCCAGCAGCCCGGGACTAGCGGAGCAGTTCTTC. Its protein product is CASSPGLAEQFF.

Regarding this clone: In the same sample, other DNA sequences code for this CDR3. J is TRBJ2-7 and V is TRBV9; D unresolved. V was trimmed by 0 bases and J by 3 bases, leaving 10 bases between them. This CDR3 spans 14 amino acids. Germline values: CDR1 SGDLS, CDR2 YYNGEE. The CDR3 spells CASSVGQANYEQYF. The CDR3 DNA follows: TGTGCCAGCAGCGTAGGGCAGGCGAACTACGAGCAGTACTTC.

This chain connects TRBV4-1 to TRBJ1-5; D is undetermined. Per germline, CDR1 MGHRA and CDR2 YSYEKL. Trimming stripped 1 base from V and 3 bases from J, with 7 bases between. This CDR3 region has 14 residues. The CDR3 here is CASSQVESNQPQHF. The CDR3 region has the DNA TGCGCCAGCAGCCAAGTGGAATCCAATCAGCCCCAGCATTTT.

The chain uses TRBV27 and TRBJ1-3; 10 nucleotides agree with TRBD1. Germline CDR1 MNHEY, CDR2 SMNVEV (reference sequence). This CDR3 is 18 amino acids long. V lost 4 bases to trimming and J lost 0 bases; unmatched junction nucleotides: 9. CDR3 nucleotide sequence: TGTGCCAGCAGTTCCACCGGGACAGGGGTCCTCTCTGGAAACACCATATATTTT. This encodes CASSSTGTGVLSGNTIYF.

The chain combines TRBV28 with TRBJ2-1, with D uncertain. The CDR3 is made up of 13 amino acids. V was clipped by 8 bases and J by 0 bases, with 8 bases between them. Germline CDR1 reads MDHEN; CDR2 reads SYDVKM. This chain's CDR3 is CASRRSSYNEQFF. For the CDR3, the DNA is TGTGCCAGCCGCCGGAGCTCCTACAATGAGCAGTTCTTC.

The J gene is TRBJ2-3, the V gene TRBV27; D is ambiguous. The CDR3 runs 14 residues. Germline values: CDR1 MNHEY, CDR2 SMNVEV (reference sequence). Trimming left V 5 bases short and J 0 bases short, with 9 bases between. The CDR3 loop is CASSPVYSTDTQYF. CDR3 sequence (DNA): TGTGCCAGCAGTCCGGTGTACAGCACAGATACGCAGTATTTT.

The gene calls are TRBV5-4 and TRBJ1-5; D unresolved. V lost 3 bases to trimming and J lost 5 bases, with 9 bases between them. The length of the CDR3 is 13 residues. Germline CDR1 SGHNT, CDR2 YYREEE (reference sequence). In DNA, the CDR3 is TGTGCCAGCAGCTCTGGTGAGCATCAGCCCCAGCATTTT. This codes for CASSSGEHQPQHF. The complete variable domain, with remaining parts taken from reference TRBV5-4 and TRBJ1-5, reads ETGVTQSPTHLIKTRGQQVTLRCSSQSGHNTVSWYQQALGQGPQFIFQYYREEENGRGNFPPRFSGLQFPNYSSELNVNALELDDSALYLCASSSGEHQPQHFGDGTRLSIL.